This entry features one T cell receptor beta chain sequence. There is no known antigen for this receptor. Base qualities are not at hand, and no much larger clone is one base apart. TCRbeta CDR3 regions were amplified from genomic DNA using the immunoSEQ Assay, a bias-controlled multiplex PCR. In the authors' own workflow: Nucleated cell counts per sample were estimated from amplification of reference gene primers within the assay. To quantify the absolute abundance of each unique TCRbeta CDR3 rearrangement, sequence reads were collapsed and filtered. For each sample, productive Simpson clonality was calculated by taking the square root of Simpson's diversity index across productive rearrangements. TCRdb took this table from immuneACCESS and kept in-frame rearrangements with V and J called. Such tables lack part of the clones; where checked against another copy, unresolved V genes explain under half of the gap, and the rest is unexplained. V and J calls and clone size follow that table, whereas D and trimming were derived from the DNA. In all, the sample holds some 320,000 clones, and 90% of those were seen once. The ten largest clones represent 2% to 3% of the sample.

Participants in the prospective study were enrolled through a virtual design, were aged 18 to 89 years, and lived in 24 United States geographic areas. In the prospective study, cohorts were assigned on the basis of participant-reported clinical history obtained from a screening survey and a study questionnaire. ImmuneRACE Cohort 3 recovered participants were defined by two consecutive negative NP/OP PCR tests, healthcare professional clearance, or symptom resolution. Mobile phlebotomists in the prospective study collected whole blood, serum and a nasopharyngeal or oropharyngeal swab from every participant. Over an approximately 2-month period, participants in the prospective study had the option of providing additional blood draws and questionnaires. Before DNA extraction, prospective study blood samples were shipped either frozen or at room temperature. This sample is drawn from a study of blood T cell repertoires in COVID-19 (TCRdb year 2020). Concerning the study at large: Samples covering the acute and convalescent phases of COVID-19 were provided by collaborators in the United States, Italy and Spain. The prospective study material was composed of cDNA or gDNA derived from T cells, B-cell-depleted T cells, or PBMCs. Nearly every sample came with metadata listing a de-identified subject ID, COVID-19 status, age in years and sex. Samples came from the ongoing ImmuneRACE study (first 160 participants) plus 1,254 subjects from 6 global collaborators. The dataset comprised deeply sampled blood TCRbeta repertoires from subjects exposed to, actively infected with, or recovered from COVID-19. The repertoires were released in a freely available public database meant as a resource for research on the immune response to SARS-CoV-2. Where available, HLA class I and class II types were taken from metadata supplied by the sample provider and were not determined by assay-based typing.

The CDR3 spans 12 residues, from the cysteine through the phenylalanine. The CDR3 DNA has 36 bases and is translated from base 1. The germline V gene supplies CDR1 MNHEY and CDR2 SVGAGI. Cut back by 6 bases and 6 bases, the V and J ends lie 12 bases apart. Overall results and qualifications from the work: Clinical and demographic metadata were provided uncurated, with the amount varying by source and participant.

The V and J genes are TRBV6-5 and TRBJ2-7, with a tentative D gene TRBD2 over 6 matching bases. Input material: PBMCs or T cells enriched from blood (not recorded which). This TCR was recovered from a man in his fifties or sixties who had recovered from COVID-19. For the CDR3, the sequence is CASSPRGSEQYF. The DNA sequence is given as TGTGCCAGCAGCCCCCGGGGGAGCGAGCAGTACTTC.